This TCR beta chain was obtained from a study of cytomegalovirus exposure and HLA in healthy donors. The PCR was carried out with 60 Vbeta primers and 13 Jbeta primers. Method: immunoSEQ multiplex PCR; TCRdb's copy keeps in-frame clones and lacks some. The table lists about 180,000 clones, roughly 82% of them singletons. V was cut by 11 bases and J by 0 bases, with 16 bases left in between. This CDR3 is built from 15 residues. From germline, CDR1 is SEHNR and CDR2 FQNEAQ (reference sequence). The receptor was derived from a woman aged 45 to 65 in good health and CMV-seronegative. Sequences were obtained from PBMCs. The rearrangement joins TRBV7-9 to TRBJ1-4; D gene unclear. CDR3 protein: CALAAPAATNEKLFF. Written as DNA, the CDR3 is TGTGCCCTAGCCGCCCCTGCGGCAACTAATGAAAAACTGTTTTTT.